These 30 T cell receptor beta chains were sequenced from one sample in a study of molecular identifiers for immune sequencing clone quantification. One entry per CDR3 protein, called by TCRdb with MiXCR from the PCR reads. This sample carries roughly 630,000 distinct CDR3 sequences, about 25% of them seen once, and the ten largest clones take about 0.73%. Input material: naive CD8+ T cells from blood, with Jurkat cell RNA spiked in. Documented subset: FACS-sorted CD8+CD4-CCR7+CD45RA+ naive T cells. Every receptor here comes from a human donor in good health. Some libraries in this study had Jurkat cell RNA spiked in.

The CDR3 here is CASGASGTGYNEQFF. In DNA, the CDR3 is TGTGCTAGTGGTGCATCCGGGACAGGCTACAATGAGCAGTTCTTC. This chain links TRBV12-5 with TRBJ2-1; 8 bases line up with TRBD1. This CDR3 has 15 residues. V dropped 5 bases and J dropped 3; count of bases not matched to a gene: 6. Germline V lookup: CDR1 LGHNT, CDR2 FRNRAP.

On this clonotype itself: This likely comes from a read error, as the CDR3 has no conserved phenylalanine or tryptophan at its end. The V and J genes are TRBV28 and TRBJ2-7; D could derive from TRBD1 or TRBD2 (5 bases each). The V end was cut by 2 bases, the J end by 1 base, with 6 bases between. The CDR3 loop spans 13 amino acids. Per the germline V gene, CDR1 is MDHEN and CDR2 is SYDVKM. CDR3 region: CASSLGGSYEQYS. CDR3 DNA: TGTGCCAGCAGTTTAGGGGGTTCCTACGAGCAGTACTCC.

This chain joins TRBV10-2 and TRBJ2-1, with D uncertain. Looked up from germline, CDR1 is WSHSY and CDR2 is SAAADI. V was shortened by 7 bases and J by 7 bases, with 11 bases between the two germline ends. CDR3 length: 12 amino acids. The CDR3 bases are TGCGCCAGCAATGATGGTGGGAATGAGCAGTTCTTC. It yields the protein CASNDGGNEQFF.

About this clonotype itself: A much larger clonotype is one base distant, so this may be a read error. This likely comes from a read error, as the CDR3 has no conserved phenylalanine or tryptophan at its end. The chain combines TRBV20-1 with TRBJ2-5; D is unclear. CDR1 DFQATT and CDR2 SNEGSKA come from the germline V gene (reference sequence). The CDR3 has 12 amino acids. V was cut by 3 bases and J by 2 bases, with 7 bases left in between. The CDR3 DNA reads as TGCAGTGCTAGTCATGTTCAAGAGACCCAGTACCTC. Translating gives CSASHVQETQYL.

V is TRBV19 and J is TRBJ1-1; 7 positions agree with TRBD1. The V gene end was trimmed by 4 bases and the J gene end by 0 bases; junction bases not matched to a gene: 11. Per the germline V gene, CDR1 is LNHDA and CDR2 is SQIVND (reference sequence). The CDR3 runs to 17 residues. DNA for the CDR3: TGTGCCAGTAGTAACCGGGACAGTATCTACATGAACACTGAAGCTTTCTTT. Residues: CASSNRDSIYMNTEAFF.

There are many counts of this clonotype. The chain couples TRBV19 to TRBJ1-1; D not resolved. CDR1 and CDR2 (germline): LNHDA, SQIVND (reference sequence). Trimming cost V 3 bases and J 9 bases, with 5 bases left between them. There are 10 residues in the CDR3. The CDR3 is CASSMGKAFF. The CDR3 DNA reads TGTGCCAGTAGTATGGGAAAAGCTTTCTTT.

Concerning this clonotype: This may stem from a read error, because a much larger clone lies one nucleotide away. V is TRBV6-6 and J is TRBJ2-7, with 8 bases fitting TRBD2. V lost 5 bases to trimming and J lost 5 bases; unmatched junction nucleotides: 8. Germline-derived CDR1 and CDR2 are MNHNY and SVGAGI (reference sequence). The CDR3 extends over 14 amino acids. CDR3 residues: CASSAGLGPHEQYF. DNA of the CDR3: TGTGCCAGCAGTGCGGGACTAGGCCCCCACGAGCAGTACTTC.

At least ten counts were recorded for this clonotype. V is TRBV5-1 and J is TRBJ1-2, with a weak D call TRBD1 (5 bases). Per germline, CDR1 SGHRS and CDR2 YFSETQ. This CDR3 is built from 16 residues. V was shortened by 5 bases and J by 4 bases, with 21 bases between the two germline ends. DNA for the CDR3: TGCGCCAGCAGTGGGCTCCCGGGCCAAGGGACCTATGGCTACACCTTC. Protein product: CASSGLPGQGTYGYTF. Filled out from reference TRBV5-1 and TRBJ1-2, the complete variable domain reads KAGVTQTPRYLIKTRGQQVTLSCSPISGHRSVSWYQQTPGQGLQFLFEYFSETQRNKGNFPGRFSGRQFSNSRSEMNVSTLELGDSALYLCASSGLPGQGTYGYTFGSGTRLTVV.

This clonotype was recorded a few times. This chain connects TRBV2 to TRBJ1-5; D is undetermined. The germline CDR1 and CDR2 sequences are SNHLY and FYNNEI. CDR3 length equals 13 residues. V lost 0 bases and J 7 bases, leaving 7 bases between the germline ends. The CDR3 coding sequence is TGTGCCAGCAGTGAAGCGCCGGGCCAGCCCCAGCATTTT. Amino acids: CASSEAPGQPQHF. Full variable domain (rest looked up from reference TRBV2 and TRBJ1-5): EPEVTQTPSHQVTQMGQEVILRCVPISNHLYFYWYRQILGQKVEFLVSFYNNEISEKSEIFDDQFSVERPDGSNFTLKIRSTKLEDSAMYFCASSEAPGQPQHFGDGTRLSIL.

In this sample, this clonotype turned up many times. V is TRBV4-2 and J is TRBJ2-7; 8 bases agree with TRBD1. The germline V gene has CDR1 LGHNA and CDR2 YNFKEQ. V shed 4 bases, J shed 4 bases, and the junction held 6 bases outside the gene matches. The CDR3 spans 14 residues. CDR3: CASSLTGVGYEQYF. DNA for the CDR3: TGTGCCAGCAGCCTGACAGGGGTCGGATACGAGCAGTACTTC.

In its sample, this clonotype was seen many times. The chain employs TRBV11-2 and TRBJ2-1; D gene uncertain. Trimming took off 2 bases at V and 6 bases at J, with 2 bases between the two ends. This CDR3 has 11 residues. Per the germline V gene, CDR1 is SGHAT and CDR2 is FQNNGV. CDR3 nucleotide sequence: TGTGCCAGCAGCTTACTCAATGAGCAGTTCTTC. Translated: CASSLLNEQFF.

As regards this clonotype: An end of the junction does not agree with germline; a read error may underlie this. The V call is TRBV7-3, the J call TRBJ1-3; tentatively, D is TRBD1 (5 bases). Germline CDR1 SGHTA, CDR2 FQGTGA. This CDR3 has 16 residues. CDR3 sequence reads: CASSWGPSLSGTTIYF. The CDR3 region has the DNA TGTGCCAGCAGCTGGGGACCGTCCCTCTCTGGAACCACCATATATTTT.

This clonotype was found a few times. This chain joins TRBV27 and TRBJ1-2; 10 bases match TRBD1. The germline gives CDR1 MNHEY, CDR2 SMNVEV (reference sequence). This CDR3 comprises 13 residues. The ends lost 4 bases at V and 7 bases at J; junction bases unmatched: 3. The chain's CDR3 is CASSSGTGAGYTF. The DNA of the CDR3 is TGTGCCAGCAGTTCCGGGACAGGGGCTGGCTACACCTTC.

In its sample, this clonotype was seen a few times. The CDR3 nucleotides are TGTGCCAGCAGCCCAAGGACAGGGGCCCCCTACGAGCAGTACTTC. It is translated as CASSPRTGAPYEQYF. The chain is built from TRBV7-9 and TRBJ2-7, with 9 positions matching TRBD1. The CDR3 spans 15 residues. Germline trimming cut 5 bases from V and 2 bases from J; bases unmatched to any gene: 7. Germline V gives CDR1 SEHNR, CDR2 FQNEAQ (reference sequence).

This clonotype was recorded only once. Given a much more abundant clone one base away, this may be a read error. This rearrangement joins TRBV7-6 to TRBJ2-7; 10 bases match TRBD2. This CDR3 comprises 16 residues. Germline trimming cut 0 bases from V and 1 base from J; bases unmatched to any gene: 3. Looked up from germline, CDR1 is SGHVS and CDR2 is FNYEAQ. The CDR3 is CASSLAQAGGSYEQYF. The CDR3, as DNA: TGTGCCAGCAGCTTAGCGCAAGCGGGAGGGTCCTACGAGCAGTACTTC.

This clonotype was seen ten or more times. This rearrangement joins TRBV19 to TRBJ1-5; 10 nucleotides align to TRBD1. The CDR3 length is 16 residues. Germline CDR1 and CDR2: LNHDA and SQIVND (reference sequence). V trimming: 2 bases; J trimming: 6 bases; junction bases outside the gene matches: 7. This chain's CDR3 is CASSIRGDRGRQPQHF. The DNA of the CDR3 is TGTGCCAGTAGTATAAGAGGGGACAGGGGACGTCAGCCCCAGCATTTT.

J is TRBJ2-2 and V is TRBV10-1, with D tentatively TRBD1 (6 bases). This CDR3 has 21 residues. Deletions cut 2 bases from V and 6 bases from J, with 31 bases between. Germline V gives CDR1 WNHNN, CDR2 SYGVQD (reference sequence). The CDR3 nucleotides are TGCGCCAGCAGTGAGCTCACACCACAGGGTAGGGCTTTCGCTGTTCCCGGGGAGCTGTTTTTT. It translates to CASSELTPQGRAFAVPGELFF.

This clonotype came up many times. At one end the junction does not follow the germline gene, possibly because of a read error. This sequence joins TRBV4-1 and TRBJ2-7; D gene unclear. The germline V gene has CDR1 MGHRA and CDR2 YSYEKL. The CDR3 has 13 residues. The CDR3 DNA sequence: TGTGCCAGCAGCCAAGCCCGGACCTACGAGCAGTACTTC. It specifies CASSQARTYEQYF.

This clonotype was observed at least ten times. The CDR3 bases are TGTGCCAGCAGTTACCGCAAGACAGGGAGTTATGGCTACACCTTC. Translating gives CASSYRKTGSYGYTF. V usage is TRBV6-5 and J usage is TRBJ1-2, with 7 bases matching TRBD1. The V and J ends lost 2 bases and 5 bases, in that order; junction bases with no gene match: 8. The CDR3 is 15 residues long. Germline CDR1 reads MNHEY; CDR2 reads SVGAGI.

This clonotype has a count of ten or more. The V gene is TRBV9, the J gene TRBJ1-5, with no clear D. Germline CDR1 reads SGDLS; CDR2 reads YYNGEE. The CDR3 covers 13 residues. V lost 4 bases, J lost 4 bases, and 9 bases lay in between. CDR3 sequence: CASSPLPNQPQHF. CDR3 bases: TGTGCCAGCAGCCCACTCCCTAATCAGCCCCAGCATTTT.

The V call is TRBV2, the J call TRBJ1-2; D call uncertain. Trimming stripped 7 bases from V and 3 bases from J, with 12 bases between. The CDR3 spans 13 residues. The germline V gene has CDR1 SNHLY and CDR2 FYNNEI. The CDR3 spells CASKGNSHYGYTF. The CDR3 DNA reads TGTGCCAGCAAGGGAAACAGCCACTATGGCTACACCTTC.

The sample holds many counts of this clonotype. The chain uses TRBV6-5 and TRBJ1-5, with D maybe TRBD1 (5 bases). Trimming stripped 2 bases from V and 9 bases from J, with 14 bases between. CDR1 and CDR2 (germline): MNHEY, SVGAGI. There are 14 residues in the CDR3. The CDR3 reads CASSYGAGAGPQHF. Written as DNA, the CDR3 is TGTGCCAGCAGTTACGGGGCGGGCGCTGGGCCCCAGCATTTT.

This clonotype occurred many times. The chain combines TRBV6-5 with TRBJ2-3; 11 bases are shared with TRBD1. Trimming at V came to 6 bases and at J to 4 bases, leaving 3 bases not matched to a gene. CDR1 is MNHEY, CDR2 SVGAGI, per germline. This CDR3 comprises 14 residues. The CDR3, as DNA: TGTGCCAGCAGCGGGACAGGGGGTTCAGATACGCAGTATTTT. It codes for CASSGTGGSDTQYF.

In its sample, this clonotype was seen a few times. The chain joins TRBV13 to TRBJ2-3; TRBD2 matches 15 bases. Germline lookup yields CDR1 PRHDT and CDR2 FYEKMQ (reference sequence). The CDR3 is 20 amino acids. V lost 1 base, J lost 1 base, and 9 bases stayed unmatched. This CDR3 is CASSLEERTSGGGGTDTQYF. In DNA, the CDR3 is TGTGCCAGCAGCTTAGAAGAAAGGACTAGCGGGGGGGGCGGCACAGATACGCAGTATTTT. Complete variable domain (other parts from reference TRBV13 and TRBJ2-3): AAGVIQSPRHLIKEKRETATLKCYPIPRHDTVYWYQQGPGQDPQFLISFYEKMQSDKGSIPDRFSAQQFSDYHSELNMSSLELGDSALYFCASSLEERTSGGGGTDTQYFGPGTRLTVL.

This clonotype occurred a few times. The rearrangement uses TRBV6-5 and TRBJ2-3; D remains ambiguous. The CDR3 extends over 19 amino acids. CDR1 and CDR2 (germline): MNHEY, SVGAGI. Trimming removed 2 bases at V and 0 bases at J, with 21 bases between. The CDR3 DNA sequence: TGTGCCAGCAGTTACGAGACCGGGCCCGCGAAATCTAGCACAGATACGCAGTATTTT. Translation: CASSYETGPAKSSTDTQYF.

In its sample, this clonotype was seen many times. This sequence joins TRBV4-3 and TRBJ2-7, with a weak D call TRBD2 (6 bases). The CDR3 runs 12 residues. V lost 3 bases to trimming and J lost 5 bases, with 8 bases between them. Germline loops: CDR1 LGHNA, CDR2 YSLEER. The CDR3 bases are TGCGCCAGCAGCCACGGCGGGGACGAGCAGTACTTC. It is translated as CASSHGGDEQYF.

The sample holds many counts of this clonotype. The gene calls are TRBV28 and TRBJ2-3, with D hard to call. V was cut by 3 bases and J by 7 bases, with 14 bases left in between. CDR1 and CDR2 (germline): MDHEN, SYDVKM. The CDR3 sequence is 14 residues long. The CDR3 reads CASSFNPFSNTQYF. CDR3 coding DNA: TGTGCCAGCAGTTTTAACCCTTTCTCGAATACGCAGTATTTT.

Note on this clonotype: An end of the junction differs from the germline gene, which may be a read error. J is TRBJ2-2 and V is TRBV12-3 or TRBV12-4; tentatively, D is TRBD2 (6 bases). The CDR3 contains 14 residues. CDR3 loop: CASSLQGWTGGLFF. The DNA of the CDR3 is TGTGCCAGCAGTTTACAGGGTTGGACCGGGGGGCTGTTTTTT.

This clonotype has only a few counts. This chain links TRBV4-3 with TRBJ1-3, with a tentative D call TRBD1 (5 bases). The ends were cut back, 0 bases at V and 4 bases at J, with 13 bases in the middle. Germline V CDR1 and CDR2: LGHNA, YSLEER. CDR3 length equals 16 residues. This chain's CDR3 is CASSQDGRTLGNTIYF. In nucleotides, the CDR3 is TGCGCCAGCAGCCAAGACGGCAGGACATTAGGAAACACCATATATTTT.

This clonotype has a count of ten or more. V usage is TRBV12-3 or TRBV12-4 and J usage is TRBJ2-7; D might be TRBD1 (5 bases). This CDR3 region has 14 residues. V lost 6 bases to trimming and J lost 4 bases, with 16 bases between them. CDR3 sequence (DNA): TGTGCCAGCAGCTCCGTGTGGGGCAAGTACGAGCAGTACTTC. Translating it yields CASSSVWGKYEQYF.